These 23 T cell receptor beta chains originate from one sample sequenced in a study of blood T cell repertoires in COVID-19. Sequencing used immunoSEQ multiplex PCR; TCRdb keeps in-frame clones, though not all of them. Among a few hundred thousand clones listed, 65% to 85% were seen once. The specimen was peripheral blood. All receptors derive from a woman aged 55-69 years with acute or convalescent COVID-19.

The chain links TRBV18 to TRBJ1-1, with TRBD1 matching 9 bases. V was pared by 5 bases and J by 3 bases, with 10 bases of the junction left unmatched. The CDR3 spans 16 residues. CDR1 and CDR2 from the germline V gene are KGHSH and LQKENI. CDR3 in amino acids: CASSSTGGGLDTEAFF. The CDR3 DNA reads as TGTGCCAGCTCATCCACAGGGGGCGGTCTGGACACTGAAGCTTTCTTT.

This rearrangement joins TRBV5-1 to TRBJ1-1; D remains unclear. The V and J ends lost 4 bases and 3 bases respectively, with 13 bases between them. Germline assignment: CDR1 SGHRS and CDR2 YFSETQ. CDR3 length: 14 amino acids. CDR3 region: CASSLYSSDTEAFF. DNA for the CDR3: TGCGCCAGCAGCCTATACTCATCGGACACTGAAGCTTTCTTT.

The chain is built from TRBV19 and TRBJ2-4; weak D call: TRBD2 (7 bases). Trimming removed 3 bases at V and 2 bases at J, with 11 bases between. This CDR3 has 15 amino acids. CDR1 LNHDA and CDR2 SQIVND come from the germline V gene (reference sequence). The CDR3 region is CASSIAGATKNIQYF. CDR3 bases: TGTGCCAGTAGTATTGCGGGGGCTACCAAAAACATTCAGTACTTC.

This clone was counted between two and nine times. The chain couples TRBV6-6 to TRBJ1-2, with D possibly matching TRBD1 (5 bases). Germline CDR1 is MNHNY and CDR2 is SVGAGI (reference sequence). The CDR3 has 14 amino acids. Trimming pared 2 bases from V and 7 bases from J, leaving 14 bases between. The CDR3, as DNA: TGTGCCAGCAGTTACATTGCAGGGTTCGGTGGCTACACCTTC. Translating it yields CASSYIAGFGGYTF.

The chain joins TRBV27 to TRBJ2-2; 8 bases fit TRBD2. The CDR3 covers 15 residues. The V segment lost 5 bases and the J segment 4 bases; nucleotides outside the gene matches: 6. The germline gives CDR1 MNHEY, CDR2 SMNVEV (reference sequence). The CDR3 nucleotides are TGTGCCAGCAGTAGCGGGGGCCTTGTCACCGGGGAGCTGTTTTTT. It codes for CASSSGGLVTGELFF.

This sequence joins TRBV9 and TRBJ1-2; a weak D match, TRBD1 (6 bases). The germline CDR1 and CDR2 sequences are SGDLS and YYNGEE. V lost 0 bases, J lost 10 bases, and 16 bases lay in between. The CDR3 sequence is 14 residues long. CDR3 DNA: TGTGCCAGCAGCGTAGGGCAGGGGAAAGGGGACTACACCTTC. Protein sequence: CASSVGQGKGDYTF.

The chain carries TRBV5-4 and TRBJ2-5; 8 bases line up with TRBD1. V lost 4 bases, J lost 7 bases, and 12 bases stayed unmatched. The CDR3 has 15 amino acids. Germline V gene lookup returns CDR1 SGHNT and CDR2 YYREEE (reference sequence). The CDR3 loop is CASSQDRALRGTQYF. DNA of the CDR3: TGTGCCAGCAGCCAGGACAGGGCTTTAAGGGGGACCCAGTACTTC.

CDR3 nucleotide sequence: TGCGCCAGCAGCCGGCAGGGGCTGGGGTATGAAAAACTGTTTTTT. Encoded protein: CASSRQGLGYEKLFF. The chain joins TRBV4-1 to TRBJ1-4; tentative D call: TRBD1 (6 bases). In germline, CDR1 is MGHRA, CDR2 YSYEKL. V lost 4 bases to trimming and J lost 6 bases, with 15 bases between them. This CDR3 comprises 15 residues.

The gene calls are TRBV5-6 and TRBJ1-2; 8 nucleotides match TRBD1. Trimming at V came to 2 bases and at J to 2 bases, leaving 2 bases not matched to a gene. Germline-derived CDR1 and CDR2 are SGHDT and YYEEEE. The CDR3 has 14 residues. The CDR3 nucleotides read TGTGCCAGCAGCTTTGGACAGGGAAACTATGGCTACACCTTC. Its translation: CASSFGQGNYGYTF.

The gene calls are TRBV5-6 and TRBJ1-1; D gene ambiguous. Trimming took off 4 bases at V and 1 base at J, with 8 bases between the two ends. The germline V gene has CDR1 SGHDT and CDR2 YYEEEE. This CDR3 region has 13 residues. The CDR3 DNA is TGTGCCAGCAGCCCCACGGGGAACACTGAAGCTTTCTTT. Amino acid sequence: CASSPTGNTEAFF. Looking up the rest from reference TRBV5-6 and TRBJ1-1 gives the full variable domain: DAGVTQSPTHLIKTRGQQVTLRCSPKSGHDTVSWYQQALGQGPQFIFQYYEEEERQRGNFPDRFSGHQFPNYSSELNVNALLLGDSALYLCASSPTGNTEAFFGQGTRLTVV.

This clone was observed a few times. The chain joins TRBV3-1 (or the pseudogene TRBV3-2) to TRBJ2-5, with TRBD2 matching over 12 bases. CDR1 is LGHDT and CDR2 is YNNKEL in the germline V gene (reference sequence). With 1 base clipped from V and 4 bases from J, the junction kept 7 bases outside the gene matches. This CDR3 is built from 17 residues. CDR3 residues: CASSQGTSGTILETQYF. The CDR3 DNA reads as TGTGCCAGCAGCCAAGGGACTAGCGGGACTATCTTAGAGACCCAGTACTTC.

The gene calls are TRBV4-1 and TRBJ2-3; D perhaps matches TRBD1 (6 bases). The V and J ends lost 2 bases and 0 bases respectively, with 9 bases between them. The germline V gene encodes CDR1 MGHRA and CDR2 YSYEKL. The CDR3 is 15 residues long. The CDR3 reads CASSQSRGSTDTQYF. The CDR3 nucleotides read TGCGCCAGCAGCCAATCCAGGGGCAGCACAGATACGCAGTATTTT.

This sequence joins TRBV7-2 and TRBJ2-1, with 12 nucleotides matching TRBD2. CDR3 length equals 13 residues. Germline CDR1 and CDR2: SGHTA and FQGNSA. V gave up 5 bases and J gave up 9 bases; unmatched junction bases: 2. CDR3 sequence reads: CASSEGLAGEQFF. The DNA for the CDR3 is TGTGCCAGCAGCGAGGGACTAGCGGGTGAGCAGTTCTTC.

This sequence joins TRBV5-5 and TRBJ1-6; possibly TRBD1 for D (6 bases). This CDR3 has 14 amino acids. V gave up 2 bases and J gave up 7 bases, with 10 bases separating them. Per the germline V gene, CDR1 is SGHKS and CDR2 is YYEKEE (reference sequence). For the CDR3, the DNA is TGTGCCAGCAGCTTACAGGGTGGAAATTCACCCCTCCACTTT. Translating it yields CASSLQGGNSPLHF.

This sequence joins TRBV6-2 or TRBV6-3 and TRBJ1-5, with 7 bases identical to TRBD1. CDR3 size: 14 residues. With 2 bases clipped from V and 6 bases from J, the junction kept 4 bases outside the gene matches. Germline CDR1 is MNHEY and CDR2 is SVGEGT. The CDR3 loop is CASSYPQGGQPQHF. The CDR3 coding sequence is TGTGCCAGCAGTTACCCGCAGGGGGGTCAGCCCCAGCATTTT.

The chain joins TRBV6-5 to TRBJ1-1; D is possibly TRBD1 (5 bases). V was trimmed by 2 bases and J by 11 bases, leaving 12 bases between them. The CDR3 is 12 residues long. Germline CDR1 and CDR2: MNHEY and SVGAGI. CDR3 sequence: CASSYGGGSAFF. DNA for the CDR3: TGTGCCAGCAGTTACGGGGGGGGAAGTGCTTTCTTT.

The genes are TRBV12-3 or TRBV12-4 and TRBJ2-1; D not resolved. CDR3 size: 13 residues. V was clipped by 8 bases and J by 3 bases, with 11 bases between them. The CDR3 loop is CASGVRVYNEQFF. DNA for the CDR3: TGTGCCAGCGGCGTTCGGGTCTACAATGAGCAGTTCTTC.

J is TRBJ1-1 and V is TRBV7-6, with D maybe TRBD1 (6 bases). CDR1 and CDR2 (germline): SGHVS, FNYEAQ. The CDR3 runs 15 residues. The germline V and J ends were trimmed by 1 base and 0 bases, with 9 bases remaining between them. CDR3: CASSLGTEMNTEAFF. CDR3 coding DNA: TGTGCCAGCAGCTTAGGGACAGAGATGAACACTGAAGCTTTCTTT.

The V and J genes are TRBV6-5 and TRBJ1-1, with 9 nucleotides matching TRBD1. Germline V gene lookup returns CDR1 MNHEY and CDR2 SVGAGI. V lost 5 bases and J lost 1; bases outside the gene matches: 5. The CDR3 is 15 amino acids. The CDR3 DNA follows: TGTGCCAGCAGTAACCCGGGACAGGGGAACACTGAAGCTTTCTTT. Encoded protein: CASSNPGQGNTEAFF.

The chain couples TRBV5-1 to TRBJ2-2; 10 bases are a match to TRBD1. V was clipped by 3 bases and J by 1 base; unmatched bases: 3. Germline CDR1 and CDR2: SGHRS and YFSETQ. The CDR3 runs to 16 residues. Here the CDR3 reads CASSSGQGENTGELFF. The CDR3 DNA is TGCGCCAGCAGCTCCGGACAGGGGGAGAACACCGGGGAGCTGTTTTTT.

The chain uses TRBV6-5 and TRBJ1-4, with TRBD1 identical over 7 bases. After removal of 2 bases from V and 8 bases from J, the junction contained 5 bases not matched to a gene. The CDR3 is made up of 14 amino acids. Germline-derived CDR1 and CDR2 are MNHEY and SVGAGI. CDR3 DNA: TGTGCCAGCAGTTACCGGGACAGTTCCGAAAAACTGTTTTTT. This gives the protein CASSYRDSSEKLFF.

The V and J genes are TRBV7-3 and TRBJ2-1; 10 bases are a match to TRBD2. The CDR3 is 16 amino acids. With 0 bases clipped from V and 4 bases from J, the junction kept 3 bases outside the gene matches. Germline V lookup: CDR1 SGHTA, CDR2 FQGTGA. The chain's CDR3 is CASSLTGTSVYNEQFF. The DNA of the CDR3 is TGTGCCAGCAGCTTAACGGGGACTAGCGTTTACAATGAGCAGTTCTTC.

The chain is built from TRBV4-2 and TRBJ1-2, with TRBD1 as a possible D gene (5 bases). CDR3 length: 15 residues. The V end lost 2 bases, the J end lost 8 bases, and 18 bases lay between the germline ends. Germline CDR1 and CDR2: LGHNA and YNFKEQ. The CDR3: CASSQLALLRGGYTF. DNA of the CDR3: TGTGCCAGCAGCCAACTTGCTTTGCTCCGGGGGGGCTACACCTTC.